Below, one T cell receptor (beta chain) is given with its context. TCRdb reanalysed the RT-PCR reads using MiXCR and keeps one entry per CDR3 protein. Of tens of thousands of distinct CDR3 sequences in the sample, about 48% were seen once. The sample comes from a study of patients and donors after allogeneic stem cell transplantation. This CDR3 comprises 14 residues. The V segment lost 2 bases and the J segment 7 bases; nucleotides outside the gene matches: 4. Germline CDR1 reads KGHDR; CDR2 reads SFDVKD. The clonotype was recovered from a human donor who was either an allogeneic HSCT recipient or a stem cell or donor lymphocyte infusion donor (not recorded which). It is not recorded whose cells these are; they may come from a transplant donor. The sample was blood, either unsorted or a sorted T cell fraction (not recorded which). The chain uses TRBV24-1 and TRBJ1-5, with 7 bases that match TRBD1. The CDR3 DNA reads TGTGCCACCAGTGATTCCCAGGGGGGACAGCCCCAGCATTTT. This gives the protein CATSDSQGGQPQHF.